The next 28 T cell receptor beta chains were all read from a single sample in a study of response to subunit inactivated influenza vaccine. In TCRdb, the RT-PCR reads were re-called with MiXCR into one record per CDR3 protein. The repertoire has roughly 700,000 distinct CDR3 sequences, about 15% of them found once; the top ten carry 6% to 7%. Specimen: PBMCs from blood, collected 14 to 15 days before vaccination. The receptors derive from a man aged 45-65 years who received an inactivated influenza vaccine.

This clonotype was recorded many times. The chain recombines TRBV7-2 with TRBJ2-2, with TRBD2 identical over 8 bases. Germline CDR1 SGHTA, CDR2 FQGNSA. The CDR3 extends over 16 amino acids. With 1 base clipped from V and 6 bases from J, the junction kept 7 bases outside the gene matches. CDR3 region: CASSLVGTRSAGELFF. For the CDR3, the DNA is TGTGCCAGCAGCTTAGTCGGGACTAGAAGCGCCGGGGAGCTGTTTTTT.

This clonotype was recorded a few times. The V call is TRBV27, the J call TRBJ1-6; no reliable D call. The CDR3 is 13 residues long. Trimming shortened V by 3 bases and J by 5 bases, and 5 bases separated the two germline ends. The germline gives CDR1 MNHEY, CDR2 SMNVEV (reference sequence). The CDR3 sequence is CASSFVHNSPLHF. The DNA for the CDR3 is TGTGCCAGCAGTTTCGTCCATAATTCACCCCTCCACTTT.

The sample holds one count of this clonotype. The CDR3 reads CSARPDDDPETEAFF. Written as DNA, the CDR3 is TGCAGTGCTAGACCTGATGACGACCCGGAGACTGAAGCTTTCTTT. The rearrangement links TRBV20-1 to TRBJ1-1; D ambiguous. The length of the CDR3 is 15 residues. V was pared by 2 bases and J by 5 bases, with 18 bases between. Germline loops: CDR1 DFQATT, CDR2 SNEGSKA (reference sequence).

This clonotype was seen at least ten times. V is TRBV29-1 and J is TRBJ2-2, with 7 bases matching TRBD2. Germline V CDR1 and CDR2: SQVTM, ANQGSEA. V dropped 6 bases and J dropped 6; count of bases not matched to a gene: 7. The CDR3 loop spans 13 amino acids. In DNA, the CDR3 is TGCAGCGTAGGGAGGGCCTTAGCCGGGGAGCTGTTTTTT. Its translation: CSVGRALAGELFF.

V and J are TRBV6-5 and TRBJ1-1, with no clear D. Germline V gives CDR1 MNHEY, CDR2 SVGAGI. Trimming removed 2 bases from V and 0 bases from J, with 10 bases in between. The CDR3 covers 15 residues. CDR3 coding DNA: TGTGCCAGCAGTTACGGGGTCAGCATGAACACTGAAGCTTTCTTT. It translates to CASSYGVSMNTEAFF.

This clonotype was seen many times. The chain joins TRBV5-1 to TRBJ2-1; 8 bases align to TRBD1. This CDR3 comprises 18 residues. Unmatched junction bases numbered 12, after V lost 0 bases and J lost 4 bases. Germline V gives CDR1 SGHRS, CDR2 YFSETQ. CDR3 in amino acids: CASSLVGTGRGWYNEQFF. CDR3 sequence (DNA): TGCGCCAGCAGCTTGGTCGGGACAGGACGAGGTTGGTACAATGAGCAGTTCTTC.

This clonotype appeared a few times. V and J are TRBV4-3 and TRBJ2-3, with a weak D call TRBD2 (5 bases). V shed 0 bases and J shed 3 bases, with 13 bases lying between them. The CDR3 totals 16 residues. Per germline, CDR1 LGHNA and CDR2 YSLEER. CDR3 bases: TGCGCCAGCAGCCAAGAGGCCCGGGGAGCGACAGATACGCAGTATTTT. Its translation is CASSQEARGATDTQYF.

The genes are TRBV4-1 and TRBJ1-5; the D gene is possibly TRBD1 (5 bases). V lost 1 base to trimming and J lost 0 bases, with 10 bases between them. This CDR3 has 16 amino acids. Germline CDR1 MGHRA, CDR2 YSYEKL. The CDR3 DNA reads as TGCGCCAGCAGCCAAGCAGGGATTGGTAGCAATCAGCCCCAGCATTTT. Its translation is CASSQAGIGSNQPQHF.

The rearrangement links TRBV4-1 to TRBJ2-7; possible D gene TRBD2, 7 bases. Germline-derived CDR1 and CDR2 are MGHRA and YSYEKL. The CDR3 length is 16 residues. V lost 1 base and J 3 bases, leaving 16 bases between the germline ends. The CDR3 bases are TGCGCCAGCAGCCAAGTTTTGTCGGGGGGCGGCTACGAGCAGTACTTC. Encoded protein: CASSQVLSGGGYEQYF.

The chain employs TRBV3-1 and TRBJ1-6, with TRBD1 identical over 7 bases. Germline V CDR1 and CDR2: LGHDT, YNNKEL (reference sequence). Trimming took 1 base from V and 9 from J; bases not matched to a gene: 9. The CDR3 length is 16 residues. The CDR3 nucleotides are TGTGCCAGCAGCCAAGCCGAAACAGGGGTTGGTTCACCCCTCCACTTT. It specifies CASSQAETGVGSPLHF.

The CDR3 DNA is TGTGCCAGCAGTTACGGGAGGGACACCGGGGAGCTGTTTTTT. This encodes CASSYGRDTGELFF. The V gene is TRBV6-5, the J gene TRBJ2-2, with 7 nucleotides matching TRBD2. The CDR3 totals 14 residues. CDR1 and CDR2 (germline): MNHEY, SVGAGI. The V gene end was trimmed by 2 bases and the J gene end by 3 bases; junction bases not matched to a gene: 0.

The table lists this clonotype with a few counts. The CDR3 is CASTATEEETQYF. The CDR3 DNA follows: TGTGCCAGCACCGCGACAGAGGAAGAGACCCAGTACTTC. The V gene is TRBV21-1, the J gene TRBJ2-5; the DNA was not used to check the table's D call, TRBD1. TRBV21-1 is a recognized pseudogene. The length of the CDR3 is 13 residues.

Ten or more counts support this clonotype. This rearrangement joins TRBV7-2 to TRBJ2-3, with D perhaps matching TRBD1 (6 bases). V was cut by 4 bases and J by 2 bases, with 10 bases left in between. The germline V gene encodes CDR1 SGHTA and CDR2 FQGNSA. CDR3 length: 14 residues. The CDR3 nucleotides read TGTGCCAGCAGCTACAGGGCCCTCACAGATACGCAGTATTTT. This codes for CASSYRALTDTQYF.

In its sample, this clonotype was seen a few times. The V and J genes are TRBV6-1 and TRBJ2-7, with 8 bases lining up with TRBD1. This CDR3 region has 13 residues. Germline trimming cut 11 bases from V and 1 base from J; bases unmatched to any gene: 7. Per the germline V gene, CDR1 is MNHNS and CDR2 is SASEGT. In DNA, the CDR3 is TGTGCCGGCTCAGGGGGCTTATCCTACGAGCAGTACTTC. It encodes CAGSGGLSYEQYF.

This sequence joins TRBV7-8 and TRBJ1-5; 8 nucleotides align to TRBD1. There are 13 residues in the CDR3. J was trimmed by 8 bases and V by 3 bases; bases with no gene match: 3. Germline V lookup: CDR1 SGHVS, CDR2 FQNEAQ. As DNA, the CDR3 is TGTGCCAGCAGCTTGGACAGGGCTGAGCCCCAGCATTTT. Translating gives CASSLDRAEPQHF.

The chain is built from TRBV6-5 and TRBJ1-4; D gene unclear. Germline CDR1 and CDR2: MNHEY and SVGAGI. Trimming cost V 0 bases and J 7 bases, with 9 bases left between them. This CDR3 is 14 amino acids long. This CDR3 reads CASSYSVGSEKLFF. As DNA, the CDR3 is TGTGCCAGCAGTTACTCGGTGGGGTCTGAAAAACTGTTTTTT.

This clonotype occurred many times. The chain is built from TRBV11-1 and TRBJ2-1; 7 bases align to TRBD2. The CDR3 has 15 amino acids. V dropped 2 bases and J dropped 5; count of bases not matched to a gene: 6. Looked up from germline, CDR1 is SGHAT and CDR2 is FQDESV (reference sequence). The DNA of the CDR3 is TGTGCCAGCAGCTTAAATGGCGGGAGAGACAATGAGCAGTTCTTC. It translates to CASSLNGGRDNEQFF.

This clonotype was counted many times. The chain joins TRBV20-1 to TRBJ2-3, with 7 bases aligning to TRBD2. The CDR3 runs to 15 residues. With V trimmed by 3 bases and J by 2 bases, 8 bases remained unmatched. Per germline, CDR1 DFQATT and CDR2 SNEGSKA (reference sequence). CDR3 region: CSARRPSGSTDTQYF. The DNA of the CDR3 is TGCAGTGCTAGGAGGCCTAGCGGTTCCACAGATACGCAGTATTTT.

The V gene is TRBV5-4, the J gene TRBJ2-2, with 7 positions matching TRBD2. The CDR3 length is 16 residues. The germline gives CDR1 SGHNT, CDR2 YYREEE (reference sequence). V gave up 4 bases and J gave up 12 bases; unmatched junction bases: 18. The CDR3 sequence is CASSPGVAGSVLKLFF. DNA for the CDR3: TGTGCCAGCAGCCCTGGCGTAGCGGGCTCGGTATTGAAGCTGTTTTTT.

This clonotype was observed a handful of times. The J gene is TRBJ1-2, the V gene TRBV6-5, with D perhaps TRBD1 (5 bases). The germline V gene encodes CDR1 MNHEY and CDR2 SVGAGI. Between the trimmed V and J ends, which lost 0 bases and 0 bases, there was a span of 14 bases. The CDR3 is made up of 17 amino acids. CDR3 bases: TGTGCCAGCAGTTACTCCAATACAGGCCTGACTAACTATGGCTACACCTTC. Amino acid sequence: CASSYSNTGLTNYGYTF.

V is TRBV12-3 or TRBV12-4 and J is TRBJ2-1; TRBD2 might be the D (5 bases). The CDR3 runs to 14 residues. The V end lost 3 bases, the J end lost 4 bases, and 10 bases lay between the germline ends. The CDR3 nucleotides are TGTGCCAGCAGTTTGGGAGTAGATTACAATGAGCAGTTCTTC. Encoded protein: CASSLGVDYNEQFF.

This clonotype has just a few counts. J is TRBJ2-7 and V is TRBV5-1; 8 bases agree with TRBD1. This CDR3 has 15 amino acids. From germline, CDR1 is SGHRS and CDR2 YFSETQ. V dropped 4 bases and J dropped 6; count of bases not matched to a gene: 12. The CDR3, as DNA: TGCGCCAGCAGCCCGGACAGGGCGTGGACGGGCGAGCAGTACTTC. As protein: CASSPDRAWTGEQYF.

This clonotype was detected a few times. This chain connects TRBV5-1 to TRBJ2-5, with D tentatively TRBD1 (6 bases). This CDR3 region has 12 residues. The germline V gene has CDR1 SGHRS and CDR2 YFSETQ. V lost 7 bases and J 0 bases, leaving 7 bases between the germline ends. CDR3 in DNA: TGCGCCAGCCGGACAGACCAAGAGACCCAGTACTTC. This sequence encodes CASRTDQETQYF.

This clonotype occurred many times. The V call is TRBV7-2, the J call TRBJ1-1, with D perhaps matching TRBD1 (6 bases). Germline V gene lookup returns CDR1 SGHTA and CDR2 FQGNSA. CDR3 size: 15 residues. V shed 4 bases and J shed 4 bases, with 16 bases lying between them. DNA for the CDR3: TGTGCCAGCAGCTCTAGGGGGGTCAGGGGCACTGAAGCTTTCTTT. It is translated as CASSSRGVRGTEAFF.

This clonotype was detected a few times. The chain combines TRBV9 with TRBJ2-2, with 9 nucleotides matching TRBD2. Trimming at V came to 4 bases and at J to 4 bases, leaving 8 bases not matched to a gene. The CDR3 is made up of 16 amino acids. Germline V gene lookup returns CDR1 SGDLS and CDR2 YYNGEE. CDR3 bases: TGTGCCAGCAGCCCCTTAGCGGGAGTAGTCACCGGGGAGCTGTTTTTT. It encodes CASSPLAGVVTGELFF.

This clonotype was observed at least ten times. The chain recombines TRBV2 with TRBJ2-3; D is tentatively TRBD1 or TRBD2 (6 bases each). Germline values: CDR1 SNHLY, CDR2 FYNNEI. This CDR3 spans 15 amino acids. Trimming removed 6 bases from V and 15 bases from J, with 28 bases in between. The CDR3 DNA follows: TGTGCCAGCAGCAGATCCGGGGGCCCCCGCGGGGAGCCTTATTTT. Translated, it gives CASSRSGGPRGEPYF. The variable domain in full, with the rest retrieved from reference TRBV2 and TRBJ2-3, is EPEVTQTPSHQVTQMGQEVILRCVPISNHLYFYWYRQILGQKVEFLVSFYNNEISEKSEIFDDQFSVERPDGSNFTLKIRSTKLEDSAMYFCASSRSGGPRGEPYFGPGTRLTVL.

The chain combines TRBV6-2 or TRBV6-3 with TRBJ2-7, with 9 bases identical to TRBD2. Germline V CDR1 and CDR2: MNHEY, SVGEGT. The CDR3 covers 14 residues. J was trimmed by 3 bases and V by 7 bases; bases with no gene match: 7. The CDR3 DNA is TGTGCCAGCACCGCAGCGGGAGGAAGCTACGAGCAGTACTTC. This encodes CASTAAGGSYEQYF.

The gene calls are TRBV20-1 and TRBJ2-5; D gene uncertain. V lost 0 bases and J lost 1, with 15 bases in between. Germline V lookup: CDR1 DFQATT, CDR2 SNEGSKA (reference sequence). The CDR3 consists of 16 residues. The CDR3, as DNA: TGCAGTGCTAGAGACCCCTTATCTGGGGTCCAAGAGACCCAGTACTTC. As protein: CSARDPLSGVQETQYF.